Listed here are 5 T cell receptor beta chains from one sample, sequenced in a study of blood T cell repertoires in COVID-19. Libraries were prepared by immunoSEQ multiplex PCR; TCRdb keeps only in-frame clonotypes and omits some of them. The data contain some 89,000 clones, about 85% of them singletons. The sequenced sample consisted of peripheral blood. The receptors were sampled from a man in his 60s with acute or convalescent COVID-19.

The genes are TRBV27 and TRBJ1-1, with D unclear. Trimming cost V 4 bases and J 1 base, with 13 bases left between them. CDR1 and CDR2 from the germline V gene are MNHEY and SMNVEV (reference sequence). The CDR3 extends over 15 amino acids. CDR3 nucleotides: TGTGCCAGCAGTTCTTTAAAACTTGGGAACACTGAAGCTTTCTTT. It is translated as CASSSLKLGNTEAFF.

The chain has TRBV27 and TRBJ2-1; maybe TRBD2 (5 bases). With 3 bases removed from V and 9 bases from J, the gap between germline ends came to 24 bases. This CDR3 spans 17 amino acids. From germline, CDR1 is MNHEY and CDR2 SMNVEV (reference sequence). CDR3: CASSFLQTRSTGSEQFF. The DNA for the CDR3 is TGTGCCAGCAGTTTCCTCCAGACAAGGTCGACTGGGAGTGAGCAGTTCTTC.

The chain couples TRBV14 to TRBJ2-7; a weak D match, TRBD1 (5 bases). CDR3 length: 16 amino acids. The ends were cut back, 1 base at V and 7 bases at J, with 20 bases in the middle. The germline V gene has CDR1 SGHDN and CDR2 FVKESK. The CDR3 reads CASSQAGRANSEEQYF. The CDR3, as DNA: TGTGCCAGCAGCCAAGCTGGCAGGGCGAACAGCGAAGAGCAGTACTTC.

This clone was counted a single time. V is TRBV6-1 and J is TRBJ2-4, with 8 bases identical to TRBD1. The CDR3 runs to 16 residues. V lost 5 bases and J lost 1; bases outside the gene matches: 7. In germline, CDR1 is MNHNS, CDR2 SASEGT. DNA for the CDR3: TGTGCCAGCAGTAAAGGACAGGGTTGGGCCAAAAACATTCAGTACTTC. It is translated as CASSKGQGWAKNIQYF.

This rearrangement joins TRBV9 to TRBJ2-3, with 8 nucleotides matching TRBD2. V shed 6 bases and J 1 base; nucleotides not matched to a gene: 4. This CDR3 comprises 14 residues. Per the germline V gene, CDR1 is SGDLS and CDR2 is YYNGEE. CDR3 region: CASNPAGGTDTQYF. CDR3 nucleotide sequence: TGTGCCAGCAATCCAGCGGGGGGCACAGATACGCAGTATTTT.